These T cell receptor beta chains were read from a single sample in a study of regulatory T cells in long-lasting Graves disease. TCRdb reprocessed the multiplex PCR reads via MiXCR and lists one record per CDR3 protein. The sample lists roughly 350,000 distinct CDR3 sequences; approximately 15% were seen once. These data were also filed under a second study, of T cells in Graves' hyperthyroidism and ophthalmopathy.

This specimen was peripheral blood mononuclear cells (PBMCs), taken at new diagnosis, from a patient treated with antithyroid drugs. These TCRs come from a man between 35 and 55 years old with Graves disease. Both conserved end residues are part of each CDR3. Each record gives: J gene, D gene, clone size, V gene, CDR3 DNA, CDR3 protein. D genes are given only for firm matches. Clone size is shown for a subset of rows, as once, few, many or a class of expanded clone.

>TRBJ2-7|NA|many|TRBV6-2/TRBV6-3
TGTGCCAGCAGTTACTCGATGTCACCAATTGGGGCCGAGCAGTACTTC
CASSYSMSPIGAEQYF
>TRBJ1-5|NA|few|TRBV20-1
TGCAGTGCTGGGCAGGCCAGCAATCAGCCCCAGCATTTT
CSAGQASNQPQHF
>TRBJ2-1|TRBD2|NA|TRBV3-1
TGTGCCAGCAGCCATATAAGCGGGGGGGCCTACAATGAGCAGTTCTTC
CASSHISGGAYNEQFF
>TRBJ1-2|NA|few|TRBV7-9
TGTGCCAGCAGCTCTGTGACAGATATTACTAACTATGGCTACACCTTC
CASSSVTDITNYGYTF
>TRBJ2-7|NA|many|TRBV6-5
TGTGCCAGCAGTTTCGCCGGGGAGGCTAAAGACTACGAGCAGTACTTC
CASSFAGEAKDYEQYF
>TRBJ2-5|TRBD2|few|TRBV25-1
TGTGCCAGCAGTGTATCGGGGGGGATGGAGACCCAGTACTTC
CASSVSGGMETQYF
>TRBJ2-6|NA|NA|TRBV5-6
TGTGCCAGCAGCTTGTTCGTAGGGACTGGGGCCAACGTCCTGACTTTC
CASSLFVGTGANVLTF
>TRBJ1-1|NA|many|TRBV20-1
TGCAGTGCTAGGGCGGTGTACAGAAAGAACACTGAAGCTTTCTTT
CSARAVYRKNTEAFF
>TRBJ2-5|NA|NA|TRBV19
TGTGCCAGTAGTAGGAGGGGTGCCGAGACCCAGTACTTC
CASSRRGAETQYF
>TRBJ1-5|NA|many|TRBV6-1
TGTGCCAGCAGTGTGACCTCTAATCAGCCCCAGCATTTT
CASSVTSNQPQHF
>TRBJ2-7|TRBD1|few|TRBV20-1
TGCAGTGCTAGGGGGGACAGGGGCTACGAGCAGTACTTC
CSARGDRGYEQYF
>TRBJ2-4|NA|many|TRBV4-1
TGCGCCAGCAGCCAATCCCCCCTCGCCCGGGGGGCAGGAAGAAACATTCAGTACTTC
CASSQSPLARGAGRNIQYF
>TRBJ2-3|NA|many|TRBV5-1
TGCGCCAGCAGCACCTCGGGGGAAGCTAGCACAGATACGCAGTATTTT
CASSTSGEASTDTQYF
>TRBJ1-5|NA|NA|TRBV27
TGTGCCAGCAGTTTGGTCGGTAGCAATCAGCCCCAGCATTTT
CASSLVGSNQPQHF
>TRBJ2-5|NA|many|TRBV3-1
TGTGCCAGCAGCCAAGATGTTTCAGGGTGGGGAGGGACCCAGTACTTC
CASSQDVSGWGGTQYF
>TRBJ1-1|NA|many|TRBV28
TGTGCCAGCAGTTTACCCACATTGAACACTGAAGCTTTCTTT
CASSLPTLNTEAFF
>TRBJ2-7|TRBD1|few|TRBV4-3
TGCGCCAGCAGCCAAGATTACCCAGGGGGCTTTTACGAGCAGTACTTC
CASSQDYPGGFYEQYF
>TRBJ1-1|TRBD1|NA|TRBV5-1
TGCGCCAGCCGGTTAGTATTAGGACAGGGGATTTACACTGAAGCTTTCTTT
CASRLVLGQGIYTEAFF
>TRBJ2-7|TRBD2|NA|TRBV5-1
TGCGCCAGCAGTAGGGACTACACCTACGAGCAGTACTTC
CASSRDYTYEQYF
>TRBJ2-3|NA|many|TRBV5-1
TGCGCCAGCAGAAGGAGCGGACCCACAGATACGCAGTATTTT
CASRRSGPTDTQYF
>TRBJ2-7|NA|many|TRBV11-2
TGTGCCAGCAGCTTAAACGCAGGGTCGGACGAGCAGTACTTC
CASSLNAGSDEQYF
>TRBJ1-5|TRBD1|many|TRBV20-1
TGCAGTGCTTATCGACAGGGGGCGGGTCAGCCCCAGCATTTT
CSAYRQGAGQPQHF
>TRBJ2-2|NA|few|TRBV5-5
TGTGCCAGCAGCTTGGTGGCAACGAACACCGGGGAGCTGTTTTTT
CASSLVATNTGELFF
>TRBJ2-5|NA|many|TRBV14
TGTGCCAGCAGCTCTACCGGGACCAACATTTTCCAAGAGACCCAGTACTTC
CASSSTGTNIFQETQYF
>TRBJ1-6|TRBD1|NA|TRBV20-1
TGCAGTGCTAGACGTAGGGACAGCCGTAATTCACCCCTCCACTTT
CSARRRDSRNSPLHF
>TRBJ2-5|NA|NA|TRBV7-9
TGTGCCAGCAGCTTAGCTCCACCGGGGGAGTACCAAGAGACCCAGTACTTC
CASSLAPPGEYQETQYF
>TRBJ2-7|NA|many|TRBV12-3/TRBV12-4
TGTGCCAGCAGCCAGTGGGGCCCTTCCTACGAGCAGTACTTC
CASSQWGPSYEQYF
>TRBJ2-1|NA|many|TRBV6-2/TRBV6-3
TGTGCCAGCAGACCCCGGACCCGACTAGTTTCCTACAATGAGCAGTTCTTC
CASRPRTRLVSYNEQFF
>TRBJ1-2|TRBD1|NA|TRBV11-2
TGTGCCAGCAGCTCCGGGACAGGGTGGCTTGGCTACACCTTC
CASSSGTGWLGYTF
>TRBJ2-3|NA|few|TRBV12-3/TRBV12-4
TGTGCCAGCAGTTTTTCGGCAGGGGAAGGGACAGATACGCAGTATTTT
CASSFSAGEGTDTQYF
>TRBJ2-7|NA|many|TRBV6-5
TGTGCCAGCAGTTACACCGGGACCTACGAGCAGTACTTC
CASSYTGTYEQYF
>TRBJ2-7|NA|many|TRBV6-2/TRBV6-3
TGTGCCAGCAGTGACGCAAGGGGGGGCTACGAGCAGTACTTC
CASSDARGGYEQYF
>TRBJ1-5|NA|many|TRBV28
TGTGCCAGCATCACCTTTGAGGGGGTCAATCAGCCCCAGCATTTT
CASITFEGVNQPQHF
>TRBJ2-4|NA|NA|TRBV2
TGTGCCAGCAGTGGTTGGGGGGACATTCAGTACTTC
CASSGWGDIQYF
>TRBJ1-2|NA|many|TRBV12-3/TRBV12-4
TGTGCCAGCAGTTTACAGGGCCTGGGTGGCTACACCTTC
CASSLQGLGGYTF
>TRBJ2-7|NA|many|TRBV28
TGTGCCAGCAGTTTACAGGGAATAACCTACGAGCAGTACTTC
CASSLQGITYEQYF
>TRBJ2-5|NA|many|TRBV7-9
TGTGCCAGCAGCTTAGCAGGGATGGAGACCCAGTACTTC
CASSLAGMETQYF
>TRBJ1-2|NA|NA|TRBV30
TGTGCCTGGAATGTGATGGGCCCCAACACCTTC
CAWNVMGPNTF
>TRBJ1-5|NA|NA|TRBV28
TGTGCCAGCAGCCAACACGAGGGATGGTTGGGGCCCCCCCAGCCCCAGCATTTT
CASSQHEGWLGPPQPQHF
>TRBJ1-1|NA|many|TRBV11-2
TGTGCCAGCAGCTTAGCCACAGGGTTAACTGAAGCTTTCTTT
CASSLATGLTEAFF
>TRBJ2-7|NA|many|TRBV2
TGTGCCAGCAAAGGGGGCTCCTACGAGCAGTACTTC
CASKGGSYEQYF
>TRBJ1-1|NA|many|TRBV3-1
TGTGCCAGCACCCACCATGAGGGACGCACTGAAGCTTTCTTT
CASTHHEGRTEAFF
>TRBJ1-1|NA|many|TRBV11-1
TGTGCCAGCAGCTTTCGGGTCACTGAAGCTTTCTTT
CASSFRVTEAFF
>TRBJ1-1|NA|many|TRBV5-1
TGCGCCAGCAGCTTGGCGCAGGGGAACACTGAAGCTTTCTTT
CASSLAQGNTEAFF
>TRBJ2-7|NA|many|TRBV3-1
TGTGCCAGCAGCCAAGTCGGATCTAAGTCCTACGAGCAGTACTTC
CASSQVGSKSYEQYF
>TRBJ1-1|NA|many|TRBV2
TGTGCCAGCAATTTAGGACGCGATCATGAAGCTTTCTTT
CASNLGRDHEAFF
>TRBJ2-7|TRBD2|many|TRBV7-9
TGTGCCAGCAGCGCCCTTGCGGGGGGGTCCTACGAGCAGTACTTC
CASSALAGGSYEQYF
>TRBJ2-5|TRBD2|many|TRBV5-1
TGCGCCAGCAGCTCAGGACTAGCGGGACCTCTATGGGAGACCCAGTACTTC
CASSSGLAGPLWETQYF
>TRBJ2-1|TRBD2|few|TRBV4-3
TGCGCCAGCAGCCAAGAGACTAGCGGGGGCCTCTACAATGAGCAGTTCTTC
CASSQETSGGLYNEQFF
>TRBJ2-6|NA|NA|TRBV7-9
TGTGCCAGCAGCTTATCTGGGGCCAACGCCCTGACCTTC
CASSLSGANALTF
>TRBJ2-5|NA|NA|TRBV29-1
TGCAGCGTTACCGTCACAGGGATTTTCCAAGAGACCCAGTACTTC
CSVTVTGIFQETQYF
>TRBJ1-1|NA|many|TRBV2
TGTGCCAGCAGCGAGGGCACTGAAGCTTTCTTT
CASSEGTEAFF
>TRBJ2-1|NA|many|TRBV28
TGTGCCAGCAGACTTAGGGACGGTAGCTCCTACAATGAGCAGTTCTTC
CASRLRDGSSYNEQFF
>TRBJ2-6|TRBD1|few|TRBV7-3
TGTGCCAGCAGCCTGACAGGGGGCGCGTCCGGGGCCAACGTCCTGACTTTC
CASSLTGGASGANVLTF
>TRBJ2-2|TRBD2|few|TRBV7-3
TGTGCCAGCAGCTATAGCGGGGGGGCAAGCGGGGAGCTGTTTTTT
CASSYSGGASGELFF
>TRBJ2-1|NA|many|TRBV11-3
TGTGCCAGCAGCTTAGGCGGACAGACTGGCGAGCAGTTCTTC
CASSLGGQTGEQFF
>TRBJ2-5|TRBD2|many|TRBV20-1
TGCAGTGCCCGCGGCATAGCGGGGGGCGGGTTACAAGAGACCCAGTACTTC
CSARGIAGGGLQETQYF
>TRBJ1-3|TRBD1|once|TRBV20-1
TGCAGTGCTAAGGACAGGGGCTTTGACACCATATATTTT
CSAKDRGFDTIYF
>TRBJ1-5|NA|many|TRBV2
TGTGCCAGCAGTGGTGCGACAACGGGTCAGCCCCAGCATTTT
CASSGATTGQPQHF
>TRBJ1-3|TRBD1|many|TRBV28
TGTGCCAGCAGTCCTCCCGGGACAGGGGCTGGAAACACCATATATTTT
CASSPPGTGAGNTIYF